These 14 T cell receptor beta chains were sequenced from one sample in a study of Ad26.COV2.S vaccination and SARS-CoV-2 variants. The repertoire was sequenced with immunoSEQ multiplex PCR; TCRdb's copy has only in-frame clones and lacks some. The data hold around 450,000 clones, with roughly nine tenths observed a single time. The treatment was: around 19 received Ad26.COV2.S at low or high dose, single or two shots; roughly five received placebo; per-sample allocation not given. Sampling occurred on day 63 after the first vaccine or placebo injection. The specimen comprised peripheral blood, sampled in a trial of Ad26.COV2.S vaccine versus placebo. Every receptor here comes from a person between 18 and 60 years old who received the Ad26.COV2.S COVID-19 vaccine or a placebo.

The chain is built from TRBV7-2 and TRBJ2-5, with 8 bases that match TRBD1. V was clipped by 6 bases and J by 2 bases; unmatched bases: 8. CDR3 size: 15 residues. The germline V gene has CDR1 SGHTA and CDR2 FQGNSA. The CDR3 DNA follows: TGTGCCAGCAGAGGACAGGGCCTACCTCAAGAGACCCAGTACTTC. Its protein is CASRGQGLPQETQYF.

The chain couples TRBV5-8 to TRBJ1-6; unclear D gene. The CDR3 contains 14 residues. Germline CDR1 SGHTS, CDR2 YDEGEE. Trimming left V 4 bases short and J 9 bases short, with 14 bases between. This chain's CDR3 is CASSTNMGISPLHF. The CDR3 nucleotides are TGTGCCAGCAGCACCAATATGGGGATTTCACCCCTCCACTTT. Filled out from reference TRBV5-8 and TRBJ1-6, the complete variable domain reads EAGVTQSPTHLIKTRGQQATLRCSPISGHTSVYWYQQALGLGLQFLLWYDEGEERNRGNFPPRFSGRQFPNYSSELNVNALELEDSALYLCASSTNMGISPLHFGNGTRLTVT.

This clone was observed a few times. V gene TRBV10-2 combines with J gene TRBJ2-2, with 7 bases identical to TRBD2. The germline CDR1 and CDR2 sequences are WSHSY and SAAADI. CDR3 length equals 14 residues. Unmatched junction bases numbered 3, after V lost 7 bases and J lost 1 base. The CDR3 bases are TGCGCCAGCATGGGCGGGAGGAACACCGGGGAGCTGTTTTTT. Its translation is CASMGGRNTGELFF.

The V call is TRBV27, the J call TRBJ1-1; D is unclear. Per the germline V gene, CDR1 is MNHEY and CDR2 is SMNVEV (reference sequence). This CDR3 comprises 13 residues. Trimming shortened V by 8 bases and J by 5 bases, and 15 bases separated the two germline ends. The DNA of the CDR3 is TGTGCCAGCGGTCGGGAGAAAAGAACTGAAGCTTTCTTT. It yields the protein CASGREKRTEAFF.

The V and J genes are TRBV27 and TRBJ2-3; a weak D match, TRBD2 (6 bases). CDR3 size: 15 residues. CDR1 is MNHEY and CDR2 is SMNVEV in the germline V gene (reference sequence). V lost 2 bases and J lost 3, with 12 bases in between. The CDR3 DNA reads TGTGCCAGCAGTTTAGGAGGGCCCCTTACAGATACGCAGTATTTT. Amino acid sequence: CASSLGGPLTDTQYF.

CDR3 residues: CASSLGQPSYEQYF. The CDR3 DNA reads as TGTGCCAGCAGCTTGGGACAGCCCTCCTACGAGCAGTACTTC. V is TRBV9 and J is TRBJ2-7; 7 bases agree with TRBD1. With 4 bases clipped from V and 0 bases from J, the junction kept 4 bases outside the gene matches. Germline CDR1 reads SGDLS; CDR2 reads YYNGEE. CDR3 length: 14 amino acids.

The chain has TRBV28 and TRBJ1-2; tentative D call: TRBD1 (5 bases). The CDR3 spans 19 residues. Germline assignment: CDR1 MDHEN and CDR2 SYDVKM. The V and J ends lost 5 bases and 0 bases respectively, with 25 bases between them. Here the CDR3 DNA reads TGTGCCAGCAGTCCCCTTGGGACGGATAACGTAAAAGCTAACTATGGCTACACCTTC. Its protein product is CASSPLGTDNVKANYGYTF.

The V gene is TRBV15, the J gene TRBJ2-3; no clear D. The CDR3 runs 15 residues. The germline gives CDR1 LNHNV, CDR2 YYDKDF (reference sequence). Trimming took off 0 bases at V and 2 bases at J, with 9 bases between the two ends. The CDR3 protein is CATSRDRLVTDTQYF. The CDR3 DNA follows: TGTGCCACCAGCAGAGACCGTTTAGTCACAGATACGCAGTATTTT.

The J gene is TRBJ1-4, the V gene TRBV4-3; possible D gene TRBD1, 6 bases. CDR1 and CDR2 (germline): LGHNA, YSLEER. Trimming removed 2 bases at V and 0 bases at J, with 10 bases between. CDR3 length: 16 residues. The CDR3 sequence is CASSQRGGTTNEKLFF. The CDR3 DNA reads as TGCGCCAGCAGCCAAAGGGGGGGCACAACTAATGAAAAACTGTTTTTT.

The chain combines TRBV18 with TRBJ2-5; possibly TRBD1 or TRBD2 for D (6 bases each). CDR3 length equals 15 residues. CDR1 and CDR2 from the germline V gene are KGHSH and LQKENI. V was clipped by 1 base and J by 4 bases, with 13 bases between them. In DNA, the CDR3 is TGTGCCAGCTCACCACTGTGGGGGGCGCGAGAGACCCAGTACTTC. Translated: CASSPLWGARETQYF.

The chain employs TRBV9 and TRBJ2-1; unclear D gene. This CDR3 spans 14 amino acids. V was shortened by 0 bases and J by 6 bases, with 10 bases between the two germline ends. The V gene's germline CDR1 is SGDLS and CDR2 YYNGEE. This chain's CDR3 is CASSVVVVPNEQFF. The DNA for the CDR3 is TGTGCCAGCAGCGTAGTGGTAGTTCCCAATGAGCAGTTCTTC.

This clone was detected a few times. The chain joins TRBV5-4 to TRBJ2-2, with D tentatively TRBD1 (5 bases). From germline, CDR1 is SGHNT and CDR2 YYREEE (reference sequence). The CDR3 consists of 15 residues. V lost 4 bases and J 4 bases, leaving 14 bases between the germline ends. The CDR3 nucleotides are TGTGCCAGCAGCATACTCGACAGACCCACCGGGGAGCTGTTTTTT. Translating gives CASSILDRPTGELFF.

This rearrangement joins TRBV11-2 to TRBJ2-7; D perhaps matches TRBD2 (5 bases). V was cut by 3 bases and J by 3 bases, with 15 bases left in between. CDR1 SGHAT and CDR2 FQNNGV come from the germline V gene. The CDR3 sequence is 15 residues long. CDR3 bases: TGTGCCAGCAGCTTGGCTAGCACCCAACACTACGAGCAGTACTTC. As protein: CASSLASTQHYEQYF.

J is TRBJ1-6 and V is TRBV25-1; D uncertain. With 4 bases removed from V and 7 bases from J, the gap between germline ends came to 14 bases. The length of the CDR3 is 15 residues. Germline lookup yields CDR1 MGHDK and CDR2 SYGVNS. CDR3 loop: CASSASTGFNSPLHF. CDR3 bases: TGTGCCAGCAGTGCGTCCACGGGGTTCAATTCACCCCTCCACTTT.